This T cell receptor (beta chain) derives from a study of TIL therapy for anti-PD-1-resistant metastatic lung cancer. The CDR3 runs 16 residues. Deletions cut 6 bases from V and 0 bases from J, with 15 bases between. Germline V gene sequence: CDR1 SGDLS, CDR2 YYNGEE. Time point here: pre-treatment sample, taken before nivolumab and TIL therapy. Pleural nodules or supraclavicular lymph nodes made up most of the excised metastases sampled. The libraries were made with immunoSEQ v3. This table comes from immunoSEQ multiplex PCR, and its TCRdb copy is limited to in-frame clones, with some not included. This sample has some 11,000 clones; 50% to 75% occur once, and the top ten carry 7.4%.

This sequence originates from a person between 30 and 79 years old with non-small cell lung cancer. The chain recombines TRBV9 with TRBJ2-2; D is possibly TRBD2 (5 bases). Sequenced material: tumor tissue, taken at baseline. The CDR3 sequence: CASTKGGLTNTGELFF. CDR3 nucleotide sequence: TGTGCCAGCACCAAAGGAGGACTCACGAACACCGGGGAGCTGTTTTTT.